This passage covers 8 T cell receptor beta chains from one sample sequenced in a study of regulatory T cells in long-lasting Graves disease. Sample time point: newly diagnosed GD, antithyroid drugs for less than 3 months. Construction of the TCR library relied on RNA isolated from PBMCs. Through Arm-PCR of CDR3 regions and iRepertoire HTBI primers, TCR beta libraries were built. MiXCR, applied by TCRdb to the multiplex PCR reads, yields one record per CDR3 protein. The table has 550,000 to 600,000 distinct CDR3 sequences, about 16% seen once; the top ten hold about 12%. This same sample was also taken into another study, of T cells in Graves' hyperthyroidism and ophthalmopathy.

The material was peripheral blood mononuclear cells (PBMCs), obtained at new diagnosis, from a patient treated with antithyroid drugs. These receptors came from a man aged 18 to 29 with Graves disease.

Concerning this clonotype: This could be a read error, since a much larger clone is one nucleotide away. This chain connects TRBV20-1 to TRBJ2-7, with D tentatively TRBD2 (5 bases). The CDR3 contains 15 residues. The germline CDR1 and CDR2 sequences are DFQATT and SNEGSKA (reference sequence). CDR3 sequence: CSARDLAGGSYERYF. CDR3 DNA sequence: TGCAGTGCTAGAGATTTGGCGGGTGGATCCTACGAGCGGTACTTC.

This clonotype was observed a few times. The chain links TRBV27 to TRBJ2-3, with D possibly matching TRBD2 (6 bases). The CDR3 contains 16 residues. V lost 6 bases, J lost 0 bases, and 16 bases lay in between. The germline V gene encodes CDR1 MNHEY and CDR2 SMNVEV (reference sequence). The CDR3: CASSLAGGASTDTQYF. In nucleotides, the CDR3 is TGTGCCAGCAGCTTGGCCGGGGGAGCTAGCACAGATACGCAGTATTTT.

This CDR3 reads CASSVFRGNEQFF. The CDR3 nucleotides are TGTGCCAGCAGCGTATTTCGGGGCAATGAGCAGTTCTTC. The rearrangement joins TRBV9 to TRBJ2-1; possible D gene TRBD2, 5 bases. V was trimmed by 1 base and J by 6 bases, leaving 8 bases between them. Looked up from germline, CDR1 is SGDLS and CDR2 is YYNGEE. This CDR3 has 13 amino acids.

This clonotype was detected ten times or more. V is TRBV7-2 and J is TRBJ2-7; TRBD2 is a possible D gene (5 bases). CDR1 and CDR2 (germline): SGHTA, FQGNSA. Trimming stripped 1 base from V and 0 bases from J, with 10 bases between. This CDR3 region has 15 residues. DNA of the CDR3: TGTGCCAGCAGCTTAGGCCTGCGGGCCTCCTACGAGCAGTACTTC. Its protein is CASSLGLRASYEQYF.

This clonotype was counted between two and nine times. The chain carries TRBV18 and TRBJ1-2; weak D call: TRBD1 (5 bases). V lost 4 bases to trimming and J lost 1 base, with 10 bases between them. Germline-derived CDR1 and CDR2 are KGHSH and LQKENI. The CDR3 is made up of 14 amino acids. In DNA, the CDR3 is TGTGCCAGCTCACAAACCGACAGTAACTATGGCTACACCTTC. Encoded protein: CASSQTDSNYGYTF.

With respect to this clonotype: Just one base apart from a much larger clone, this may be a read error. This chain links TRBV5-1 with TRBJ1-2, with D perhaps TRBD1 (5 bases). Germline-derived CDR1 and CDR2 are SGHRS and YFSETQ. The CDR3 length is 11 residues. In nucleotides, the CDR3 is TGTGCCAGCAGCGTCAGGGATGGCTACACCTTC. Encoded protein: CASSVRDGYTF.

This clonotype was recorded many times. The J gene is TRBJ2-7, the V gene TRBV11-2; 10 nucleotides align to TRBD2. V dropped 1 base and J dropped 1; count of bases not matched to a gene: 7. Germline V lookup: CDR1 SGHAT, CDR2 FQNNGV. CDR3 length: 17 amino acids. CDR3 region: CASSLGFSGRKSYEQYF. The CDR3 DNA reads TGTGCCAGCAGCTTAGGGTTTAGCGGGAGGAAATCCTACGAGCAGTACTTC.

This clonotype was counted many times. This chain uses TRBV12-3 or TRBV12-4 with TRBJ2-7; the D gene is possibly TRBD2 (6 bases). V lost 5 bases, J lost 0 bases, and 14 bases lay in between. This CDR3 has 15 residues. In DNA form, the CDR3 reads TGTGCCAGCAGTCCTCTTGCGGGGAGCTCCTACGAGCAGTACTTC. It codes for CASSPLAGSSYEQYF.